The source of this T cell receptor (beta chain) is a study of blood T cell repertoires in COVID-19. Study-wide background: Acute and convalescent COVID-19 specimens originated in the United States, Italy and Spain.

This clone was counted many times. Other DNA sequences in the sample encode the same CDR3. CDR1 SNHLY and CDR2 FYNNEI come from the germline V gene. CDR3 length: 10 amino acids. V lost 8 bases to trimming and J lost 4 bases, with 6 bases between them. Per the original data handling: Estimated nucleated cell counts came from reference gene primer amplification. TCRdb's table, derived via immunoSEQ multiplex PCR, lists solely in-frame clones and lacks some. That table furnishes V, J and clone size, whereas the DNA furnished D and trimming. This table has 120,000 or so clones, around three quarters appearing once.

Sequences were obtained from peripheral blood. This chain connects TRBV2 to TRBJ2-7; possible D gene TRBD2, 5 bases. The receptor was derived from a man aged 40-49 years with active or convalescent COVID-19. CDR3 in amino acids: CASGEYEQYF. The DNA of the CDR3 is TGTGCCAGCGGGGAGTACGAGCAGTACTTC.